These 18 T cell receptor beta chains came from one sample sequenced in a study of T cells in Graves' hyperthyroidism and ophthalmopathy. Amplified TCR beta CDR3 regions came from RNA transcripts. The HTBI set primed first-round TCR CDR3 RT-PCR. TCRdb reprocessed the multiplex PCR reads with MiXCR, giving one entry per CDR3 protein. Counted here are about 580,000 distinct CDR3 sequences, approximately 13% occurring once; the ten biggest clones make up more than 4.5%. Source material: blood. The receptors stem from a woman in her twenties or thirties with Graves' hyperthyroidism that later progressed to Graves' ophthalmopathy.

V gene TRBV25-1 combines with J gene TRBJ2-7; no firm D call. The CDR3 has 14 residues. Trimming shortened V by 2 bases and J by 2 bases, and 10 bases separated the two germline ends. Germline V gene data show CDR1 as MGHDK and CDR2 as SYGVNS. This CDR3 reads CASSERAVAYEQYF. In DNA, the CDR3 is TGTGCCAGCAGTGAACGGGCAGTGGCCTACGAGCAGTACTTC.

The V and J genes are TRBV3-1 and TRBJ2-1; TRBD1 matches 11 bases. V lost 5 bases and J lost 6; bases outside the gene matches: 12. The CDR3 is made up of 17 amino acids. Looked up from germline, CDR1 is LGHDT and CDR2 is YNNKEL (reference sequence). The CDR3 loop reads CASSYLPGQGGSNEQFF. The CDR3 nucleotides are TGTGCCAGCAGCTATCTCCCGGGACAGGGGGGAAGCAATGAGCAGTTCTTC.

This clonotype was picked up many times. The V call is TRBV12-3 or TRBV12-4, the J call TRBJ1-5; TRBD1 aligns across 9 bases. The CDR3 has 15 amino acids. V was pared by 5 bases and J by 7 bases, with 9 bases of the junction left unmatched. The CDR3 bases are TGTGCCAGCAGTACCTCGGGACAGGGCCAGCAGCCCCAGCATTTT. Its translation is CASSTSGQGQQPQHF.

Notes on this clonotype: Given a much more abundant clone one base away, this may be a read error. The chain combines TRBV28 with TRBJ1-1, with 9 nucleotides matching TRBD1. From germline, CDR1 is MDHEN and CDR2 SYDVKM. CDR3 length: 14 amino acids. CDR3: CTTAVGQGIFEAFF. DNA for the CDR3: TGTACCACCGCGGTGGGACAGGGAATTTTTGAAGCTTTCTTT.

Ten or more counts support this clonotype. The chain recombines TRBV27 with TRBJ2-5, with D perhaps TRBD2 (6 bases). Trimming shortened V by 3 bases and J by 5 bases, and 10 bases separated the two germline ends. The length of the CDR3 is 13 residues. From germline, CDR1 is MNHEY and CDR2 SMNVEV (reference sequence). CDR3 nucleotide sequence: TGTGCCAGCAGTTTTCCCGGAGGGGAGACCCAGTACTTC. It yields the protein CASSFPGGETQYF.

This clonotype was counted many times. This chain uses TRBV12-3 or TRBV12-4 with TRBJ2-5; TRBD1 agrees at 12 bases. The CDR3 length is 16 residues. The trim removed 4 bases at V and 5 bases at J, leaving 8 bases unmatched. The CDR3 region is CASSSPGQGALETQYF. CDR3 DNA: TGTGCCAGCAGTTCTCCGGGACAGGGGGCTTTGGAGACCCAGTACTTC.

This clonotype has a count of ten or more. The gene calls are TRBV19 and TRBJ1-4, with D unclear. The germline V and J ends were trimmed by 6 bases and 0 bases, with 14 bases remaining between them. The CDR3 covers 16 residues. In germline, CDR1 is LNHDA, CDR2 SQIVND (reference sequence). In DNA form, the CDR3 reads TGTGCCAGTAGACGGGAGGGTATCTCAACTAATGAAAAACTGTTTTTT. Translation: CASRREGISTNEKLFF.

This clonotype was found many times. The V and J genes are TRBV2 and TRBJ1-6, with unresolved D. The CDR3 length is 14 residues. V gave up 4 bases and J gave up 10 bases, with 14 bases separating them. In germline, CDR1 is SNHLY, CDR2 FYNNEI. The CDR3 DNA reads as TGTGCCAGCAGTGGATTAGGGAACGAATCACCCCTCCACTTT. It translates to CASSGLGNESPLHF. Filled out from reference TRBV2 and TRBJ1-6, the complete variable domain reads EPEVTQTPSHQVTQMGQEVILRCVPISNHLYFYWYRQILGQKVEFLVSFYNNEISEKSEIFDDQFSVERPDGSNFTLKIRSTKLEDSAMYFCASSGLGNESPLHFGNGTRLTVT.

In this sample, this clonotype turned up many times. The DNA of the CDR3 is TGTGCCAGCTCTGAACAGGGGGCGCCGGAGACCCAGTACTTC. It encodes CASSEQGAPETQYF. This chain connects TRBV18 to TRBJ2-5, with 9 bases identical to TRBD1. With 6 bases clipped from V and 5 bases from J, the junction kept 7 bases outside the gene matches. Germline-derived CDR1 and CDR2 are KGHSH and LQKENI. The CDR3 is made up of 14 amino acids.

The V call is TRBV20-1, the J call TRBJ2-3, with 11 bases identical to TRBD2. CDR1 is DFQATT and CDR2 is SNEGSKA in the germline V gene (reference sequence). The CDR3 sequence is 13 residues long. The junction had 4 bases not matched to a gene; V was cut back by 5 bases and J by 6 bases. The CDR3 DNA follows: TGCAGTGCTCACGGACTAGCGGGTGATACGCAGTATTTT. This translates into CSAHGLAGDTQYF.

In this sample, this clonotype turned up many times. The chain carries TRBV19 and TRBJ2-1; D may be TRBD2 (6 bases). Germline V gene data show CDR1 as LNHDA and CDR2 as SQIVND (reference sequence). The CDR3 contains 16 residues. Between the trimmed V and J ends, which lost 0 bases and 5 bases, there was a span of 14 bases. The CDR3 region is CASSIEGAGTHNEQFF. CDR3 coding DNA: TGTGCCAGTAGTATAGAGGGTGCGGGGACTCACAATGAGCAGTTCTTC.

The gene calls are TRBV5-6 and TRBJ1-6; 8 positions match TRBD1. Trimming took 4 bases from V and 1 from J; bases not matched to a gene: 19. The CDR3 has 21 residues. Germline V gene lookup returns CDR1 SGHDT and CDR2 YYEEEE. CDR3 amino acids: CASSLLPERTGRGSYNSPLHF. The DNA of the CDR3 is TGTGCCAGCAGCCTCCTACCCGAAAGGACAGGGAGGGGTTCCTATAATTCACCCCTCCACTTT.

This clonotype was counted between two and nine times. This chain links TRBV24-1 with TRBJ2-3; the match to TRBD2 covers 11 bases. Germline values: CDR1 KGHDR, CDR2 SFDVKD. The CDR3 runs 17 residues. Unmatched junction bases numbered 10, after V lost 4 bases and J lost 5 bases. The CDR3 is CATSESALAGVVDTQYF. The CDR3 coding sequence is TGTGCCACCAGTGAGAGTGCACTAGCGGGAGTTGTAGATACGCAGTATTTT.

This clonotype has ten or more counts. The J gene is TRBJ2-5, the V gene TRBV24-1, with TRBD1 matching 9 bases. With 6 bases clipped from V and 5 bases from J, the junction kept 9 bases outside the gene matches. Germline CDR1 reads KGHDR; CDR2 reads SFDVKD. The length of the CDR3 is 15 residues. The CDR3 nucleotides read TGTGCCACCAGTTCCGTGGGACAGGGAGAGGAGACCCAGTACTTC. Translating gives CATSSVGQGEETQYF.

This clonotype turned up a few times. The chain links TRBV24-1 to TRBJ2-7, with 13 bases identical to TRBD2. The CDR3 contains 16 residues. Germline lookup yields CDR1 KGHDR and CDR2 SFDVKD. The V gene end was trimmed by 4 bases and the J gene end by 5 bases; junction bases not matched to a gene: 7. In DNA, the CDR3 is TGTGCCACCAGTGACGCCCGACTAGCGGGAGGCCACGAGCAGTACTTC. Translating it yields CATSDARLAGGHEQYF.

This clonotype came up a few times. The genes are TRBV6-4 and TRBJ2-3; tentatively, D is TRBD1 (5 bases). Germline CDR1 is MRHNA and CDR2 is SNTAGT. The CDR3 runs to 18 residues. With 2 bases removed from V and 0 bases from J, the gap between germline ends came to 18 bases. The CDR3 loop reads CASSDTGAGFASTDTQYF. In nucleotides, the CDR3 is TGTGCCAGCAGTGACACTGGGGCAGGCTTCGCCAGCACAGATACGCAGTATTTT.

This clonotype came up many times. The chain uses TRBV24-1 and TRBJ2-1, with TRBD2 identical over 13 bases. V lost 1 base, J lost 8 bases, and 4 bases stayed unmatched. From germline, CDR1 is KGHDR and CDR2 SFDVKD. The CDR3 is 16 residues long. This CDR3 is CATSDFTSGRADEQFF. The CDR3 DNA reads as TGTGCCACCAGTGATTTCACTAGCGGGAGGGCCGATGAGCAGTTCTTC.

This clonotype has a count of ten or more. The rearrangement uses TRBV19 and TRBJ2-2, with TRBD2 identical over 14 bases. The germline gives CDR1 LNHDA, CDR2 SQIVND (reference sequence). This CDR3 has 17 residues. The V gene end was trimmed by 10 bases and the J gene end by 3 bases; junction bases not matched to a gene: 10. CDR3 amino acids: CATLRGLAGEDTGELFF. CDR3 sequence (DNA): TGTGCCACCCTAAGGGGACTAGCGGGAGAAGACACCGGGGAGCTGTTTTTT.